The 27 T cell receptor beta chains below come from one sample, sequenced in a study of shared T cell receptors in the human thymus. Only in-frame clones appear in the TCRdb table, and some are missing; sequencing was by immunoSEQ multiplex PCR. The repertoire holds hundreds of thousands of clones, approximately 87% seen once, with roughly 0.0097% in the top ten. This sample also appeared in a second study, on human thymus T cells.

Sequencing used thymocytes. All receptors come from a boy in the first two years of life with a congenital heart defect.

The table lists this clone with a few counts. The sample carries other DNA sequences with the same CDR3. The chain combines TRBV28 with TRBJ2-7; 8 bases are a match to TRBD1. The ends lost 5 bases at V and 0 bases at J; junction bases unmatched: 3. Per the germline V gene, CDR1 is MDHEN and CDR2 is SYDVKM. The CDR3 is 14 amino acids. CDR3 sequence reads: CASSLDRASYEQYF. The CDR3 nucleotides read TGTGCCAGCAGTCTGGACAGGGCCTCCTACGAGCAGTACTTC.

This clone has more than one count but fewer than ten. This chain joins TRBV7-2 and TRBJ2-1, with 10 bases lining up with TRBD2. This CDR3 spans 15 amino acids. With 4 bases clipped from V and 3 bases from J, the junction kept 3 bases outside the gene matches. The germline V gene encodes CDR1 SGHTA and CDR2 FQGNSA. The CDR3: CASSSWTSGYNEQFF. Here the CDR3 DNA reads TGTGCCAGCAGCTCCTGGACTAGCGGCTACAATGAGCAGTTCTTC.

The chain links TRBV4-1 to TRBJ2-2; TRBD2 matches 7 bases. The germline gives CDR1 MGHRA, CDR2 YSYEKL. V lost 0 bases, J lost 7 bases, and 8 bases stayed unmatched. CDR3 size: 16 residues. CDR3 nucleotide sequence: TGCGCCAGCAGCCAAGATACGGGGGAGGGCGTCGGGGAGCTGTTTTTT. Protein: CASSQDTGEGVGELFF.

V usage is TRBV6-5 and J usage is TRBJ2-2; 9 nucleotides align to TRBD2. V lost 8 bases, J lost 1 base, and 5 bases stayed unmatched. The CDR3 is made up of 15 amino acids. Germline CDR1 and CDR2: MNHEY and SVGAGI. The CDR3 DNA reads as TGTGCCAGCGGGGTAGCGGGAGAGAACACCGGGGAGCTGTTTTTT. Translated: CASGVAGENTGELFF.

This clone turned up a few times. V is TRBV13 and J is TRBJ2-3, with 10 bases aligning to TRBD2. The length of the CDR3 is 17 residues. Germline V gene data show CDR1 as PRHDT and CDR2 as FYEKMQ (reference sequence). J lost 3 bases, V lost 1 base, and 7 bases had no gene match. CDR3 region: CASSLAYLAGVTDTQYF. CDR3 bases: TGTGCCAGCAGCTTAGCTTACCTAGCGGGAGTGACAGATACGCAGTATTTT.

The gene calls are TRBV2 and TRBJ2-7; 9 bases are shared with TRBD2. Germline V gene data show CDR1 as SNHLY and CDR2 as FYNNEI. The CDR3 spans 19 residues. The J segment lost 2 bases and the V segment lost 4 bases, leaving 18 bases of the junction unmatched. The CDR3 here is CASSASLAGEPLSAYEQYF. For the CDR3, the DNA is TGTGCCAGCAGTGCCTCTTTAGCGGGAGAGCCACTCTCAGCCTACGAGCAGTACTTC.

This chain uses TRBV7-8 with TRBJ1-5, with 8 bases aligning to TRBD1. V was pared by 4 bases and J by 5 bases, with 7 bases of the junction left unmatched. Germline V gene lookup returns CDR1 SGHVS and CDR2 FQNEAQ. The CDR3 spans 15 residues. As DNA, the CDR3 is TGTGCCAGCAGCTATCCGAGGACAGGGTATCAGCCCCAGCATTTT. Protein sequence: CASSYPRTGYQPQHF.

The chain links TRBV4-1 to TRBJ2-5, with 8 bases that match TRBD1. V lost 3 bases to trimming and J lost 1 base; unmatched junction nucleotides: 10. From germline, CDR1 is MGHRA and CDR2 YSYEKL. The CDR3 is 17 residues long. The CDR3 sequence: CASSHLTGVGAQETQYF. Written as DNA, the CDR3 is TGCGCCAGCAGCCATCTGACAGGGGTAGGGGCCCAAGAGACCCAGTACTTC.

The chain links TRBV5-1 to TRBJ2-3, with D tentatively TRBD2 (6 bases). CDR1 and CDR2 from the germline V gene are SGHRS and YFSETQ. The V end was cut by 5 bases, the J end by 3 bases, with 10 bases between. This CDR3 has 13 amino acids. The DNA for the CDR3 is TGCGCCAGCAGGTGGGGAGGAACAGATACGCAGTATTTT. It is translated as CASRWGGTDTQYF.

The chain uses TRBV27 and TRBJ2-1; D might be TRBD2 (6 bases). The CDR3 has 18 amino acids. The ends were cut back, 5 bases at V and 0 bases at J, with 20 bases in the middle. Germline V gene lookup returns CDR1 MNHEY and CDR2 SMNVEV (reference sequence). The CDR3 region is CASSISPTGGSSYNEQFF. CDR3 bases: TGTGCCAGCAGTATAAGCCCTACCGGAGGGAGCTCCTACAATGAGCAGTTCTTC.

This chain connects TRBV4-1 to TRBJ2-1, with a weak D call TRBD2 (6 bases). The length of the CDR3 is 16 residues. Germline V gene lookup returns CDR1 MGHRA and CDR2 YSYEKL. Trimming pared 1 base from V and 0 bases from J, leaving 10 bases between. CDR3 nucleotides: TGCGCCAGCAGCCAAGTTCGCGGGATCTCCTACAATGAGCAGTTCTTC. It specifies CASSQVRGISYNEQFF.

The CDR3 coding sequence is TGTGCCAGTAGGGGACTAGTCCATGGGACCTACGAGCAGTACTTC. It is translated as CASRGLVHGTYEQYF. The chain links TRBV19 to TRBJ2-7, with TRBD2 matching 8 bases. CDR3 size: 15 residues. V was clipped by 6 bases and J by 2 bases; unmatched bases: 9. CDR1 LNHDA and CDR2 SQIVND come from the germline V gene (reference sequence).

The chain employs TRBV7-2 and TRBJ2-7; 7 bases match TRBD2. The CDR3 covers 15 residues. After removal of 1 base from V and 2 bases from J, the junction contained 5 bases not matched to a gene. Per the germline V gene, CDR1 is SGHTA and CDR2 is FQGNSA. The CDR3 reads CASSLGRGDPYEQYF. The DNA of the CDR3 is TGTGCCAGCAGCTTAGGTCGGGGGGACCCCTACGAGCAGTACTTC. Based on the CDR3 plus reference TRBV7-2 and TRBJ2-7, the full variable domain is GAGVSQSPSNKVTEKGKDVELRCDPISGHTALYWYRQSLGQGLEFLIYFQGNSAPDKSGLPSDRFSAERTGGSVSTLTIQRTQQEDSAVYLCASSLGRGDPYEQYFGPGTRLTVT.

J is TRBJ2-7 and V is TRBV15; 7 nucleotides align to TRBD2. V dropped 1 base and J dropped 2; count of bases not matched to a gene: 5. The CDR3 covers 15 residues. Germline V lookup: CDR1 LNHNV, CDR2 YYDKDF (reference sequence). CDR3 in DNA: TGTGCCACCAGCAGAGTTAAGGCGGGAGCCTACGAGCAGTACTTC. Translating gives CATSRVKAGAYEQYF.

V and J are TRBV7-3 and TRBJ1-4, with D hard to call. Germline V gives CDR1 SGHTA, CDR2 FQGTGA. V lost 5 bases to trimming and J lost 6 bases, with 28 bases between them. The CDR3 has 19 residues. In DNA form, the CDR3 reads TGTGCCAGCAGCCCCACCCGGATTCCCGGCCGGGAGTGGGATGAAAAACTGTTTTTT. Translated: CASSPTRIPGREWDEKLFF.

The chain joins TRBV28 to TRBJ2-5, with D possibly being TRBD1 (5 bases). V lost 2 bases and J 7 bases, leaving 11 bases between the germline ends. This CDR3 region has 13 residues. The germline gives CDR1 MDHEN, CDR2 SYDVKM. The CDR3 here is CASSLDGAGTQYF. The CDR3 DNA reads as TGTGCCAGCAGTTTAGATGGGGCCGGGACCCAGTACTTC.

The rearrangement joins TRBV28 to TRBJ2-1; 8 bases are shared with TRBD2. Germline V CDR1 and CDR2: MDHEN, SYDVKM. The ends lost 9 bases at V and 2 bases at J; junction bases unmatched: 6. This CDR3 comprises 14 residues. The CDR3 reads CASQREPPYNEQFF. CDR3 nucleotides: TGTGCCAGTCAGCGGGAGCCCCCCTACAATGAGCAGTTCTTC.

Written as DNA, the CDR3 is TGTGCCAGCACCCGAAGTCGGCGGGAGGACGAGACCCAGTACTTC. Translation gives CASTRSRREDETQYF. V is TRBV6-1 and J is TRBJ2-5; 8 positions match TRBD2. J lost 5 bases, V lost 7 bases, and 12 bases had no gene match. Germline V gene lookup returns CDR1 MNHNS and CDR2 SASEGT. The CDR3 extends over 15 amino acids.

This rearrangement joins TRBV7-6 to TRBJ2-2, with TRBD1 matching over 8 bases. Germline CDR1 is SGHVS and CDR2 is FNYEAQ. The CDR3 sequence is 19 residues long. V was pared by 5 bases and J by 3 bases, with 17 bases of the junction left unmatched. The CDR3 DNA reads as TGTGCCAGCAGCCTACACTTTACGGAGCAGGGGGCGGACACCGGGGAGCTGTTTTTT. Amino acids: CASSLHFTEQGADTGELFF.

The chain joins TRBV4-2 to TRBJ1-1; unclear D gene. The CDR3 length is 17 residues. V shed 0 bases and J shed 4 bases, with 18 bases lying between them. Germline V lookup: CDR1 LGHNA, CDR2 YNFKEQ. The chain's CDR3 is CASSQDPQAPGGTEAFF. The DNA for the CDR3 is TGTGCCAGCAGCCAAGACCCTCAGGCCCCGGGAGGCACTGAAGCTTTCTTT.

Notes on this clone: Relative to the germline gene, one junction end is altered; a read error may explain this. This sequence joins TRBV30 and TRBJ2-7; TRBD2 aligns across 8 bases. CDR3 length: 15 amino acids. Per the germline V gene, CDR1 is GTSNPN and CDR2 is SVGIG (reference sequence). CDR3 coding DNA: TGTGCCTGGAGTCCGCCAATGACTCGCCCGGGACTAGTGCACTTC. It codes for CAWSPPMTRPGLVHF.

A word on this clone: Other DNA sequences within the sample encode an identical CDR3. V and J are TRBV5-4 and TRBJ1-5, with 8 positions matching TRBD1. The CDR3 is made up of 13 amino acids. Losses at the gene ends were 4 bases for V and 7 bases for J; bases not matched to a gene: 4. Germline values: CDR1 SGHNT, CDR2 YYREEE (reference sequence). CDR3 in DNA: TGTGCCAGCAGCCCCGACAGGGGACAGCCCCAGCATTTT. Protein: CASSPDRGQPQHF. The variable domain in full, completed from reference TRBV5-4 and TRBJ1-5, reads ETGVTQSPTHLIKTRGQQVTLRCSSQSGHNTVSWYQQALGQGPQFIFQYYREEENGRGNFPPRFSGLQFPNYSSELNVNALELDDSALYLCASSPDRGQPQHFGDGTRLSIL.

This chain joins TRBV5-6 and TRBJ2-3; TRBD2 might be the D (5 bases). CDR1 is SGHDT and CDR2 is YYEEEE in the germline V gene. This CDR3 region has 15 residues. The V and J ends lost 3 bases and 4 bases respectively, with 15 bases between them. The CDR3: CASSSGGSCPDTQYF. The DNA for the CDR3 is TGTGCCAGCAGCTCCGGCGGGTCCTGCCCAGATACGCAGTATTTT.

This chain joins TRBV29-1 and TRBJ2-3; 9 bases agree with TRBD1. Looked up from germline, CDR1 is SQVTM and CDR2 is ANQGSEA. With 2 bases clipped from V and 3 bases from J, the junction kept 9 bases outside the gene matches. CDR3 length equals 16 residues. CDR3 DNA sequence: TGCAGCGTTGAATCTGGACAGGGGAGGAGGACAGATACGCAGTATTTT. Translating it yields CSVESGQGRRTDTQYF.

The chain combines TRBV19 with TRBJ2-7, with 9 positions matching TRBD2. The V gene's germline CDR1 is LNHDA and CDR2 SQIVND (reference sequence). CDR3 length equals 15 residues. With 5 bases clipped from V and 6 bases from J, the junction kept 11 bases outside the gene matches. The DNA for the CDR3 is TGTGCCAGTAGTCATCTGAGTAGCGGGAGAGTCGAGCAGTACTTC. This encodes CASSHLSSGRVEQYF.

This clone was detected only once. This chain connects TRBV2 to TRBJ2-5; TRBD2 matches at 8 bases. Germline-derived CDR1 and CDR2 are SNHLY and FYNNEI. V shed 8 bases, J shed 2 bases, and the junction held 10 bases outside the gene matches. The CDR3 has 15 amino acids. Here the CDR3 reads CASGPTSGAQETQYF. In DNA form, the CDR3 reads TGTGCCAGCGGTCCAACTAGCGGAGCTCAAGAGACCCAGTACTTC. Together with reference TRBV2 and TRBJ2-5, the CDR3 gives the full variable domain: EPEVTQTPSHQVTQMGQEVILRCVPISNHLYFYWYRQILGQKVEFLVSFYNNEISEKSEIFDDQFSVERPDGSNFTLKIRSTKLEDSAMYFCASGPTSGAQETQYFGPGTRLLVL.

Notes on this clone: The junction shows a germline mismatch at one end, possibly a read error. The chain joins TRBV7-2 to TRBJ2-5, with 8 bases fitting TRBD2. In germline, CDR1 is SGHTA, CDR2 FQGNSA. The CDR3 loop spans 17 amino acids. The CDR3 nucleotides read TGTGCCAGCAGCCTAGCGGGTCCCAGCGGGAGTCCTCCCGCGCAGTACTTC. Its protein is CASSLAGPSGSPPAQYF.